This T cell receptor beta chain was sequenced for a study of spatial heterogeneity in lung cancer. About the study: More beta-chain than alpha-chain sequences were consistently detected.

Indicated time point: sample taken at primary tumor resection. The donors were 55 to 80 patients with non-small cell lung cancer that was early-stage and untreated. Whole RNA came from tumor, nontumor lung or frozen PBMC and was sequenced without being sorted. Using its own MiXCR run on the 5' RACE reads, TCRdb lists one record per CDR3 protein. The table lists about 8,400 distinct CDR3 sequences, around 8.9% of them singletons. The sequencing here drew on normal lung tissue next to the tumor, taken at surgery. This receptor was taken from a male donor with early-stage non-small cell lung cancer.

In DNA, the CDR3 is TGTGCCACCAAAGCCCCGACTAGCGGCTGGGAGACCCAGTACTTC. Protein product: CATKAPTSGWETQYF. V gene TRBV10-3 combines with J gene TRBJ2-5; 9 nucleotides agree with TRBD2. The CDR3 runs 15 residues. Per the germline V gene, CDR1 is ENHRY and CDR2 is SYGVKD. The junction had 14 bases not matched to a gene; V was cut back by 10 bases and J by 5 bases.